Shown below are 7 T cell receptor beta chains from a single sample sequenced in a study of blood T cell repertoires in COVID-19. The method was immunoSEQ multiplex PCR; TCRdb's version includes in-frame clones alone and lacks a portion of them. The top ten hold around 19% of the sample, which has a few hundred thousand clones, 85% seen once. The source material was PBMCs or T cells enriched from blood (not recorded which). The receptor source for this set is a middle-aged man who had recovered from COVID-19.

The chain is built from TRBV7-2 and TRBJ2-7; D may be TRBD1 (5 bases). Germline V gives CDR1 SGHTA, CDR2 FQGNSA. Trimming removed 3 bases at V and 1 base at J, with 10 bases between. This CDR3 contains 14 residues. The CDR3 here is CASSFQGTSYEQYF. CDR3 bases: TGTGCCAGCAGCTTTCAGGGAACTTCCTACGAGCAGTACTTC.

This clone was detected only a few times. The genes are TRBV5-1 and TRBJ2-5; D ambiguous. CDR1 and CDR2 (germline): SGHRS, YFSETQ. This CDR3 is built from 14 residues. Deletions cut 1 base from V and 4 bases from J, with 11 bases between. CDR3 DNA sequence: TGCGCCAGCAGCTTGAATAGCCCCCGAGAGACCCAGTACTTC. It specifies CASSLNSPRETQYF.

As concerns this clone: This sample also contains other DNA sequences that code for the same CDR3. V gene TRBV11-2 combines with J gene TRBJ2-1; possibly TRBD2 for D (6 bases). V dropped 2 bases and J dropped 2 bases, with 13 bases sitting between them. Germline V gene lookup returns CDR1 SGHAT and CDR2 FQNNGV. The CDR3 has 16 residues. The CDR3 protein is CASSLTGTSAYNEQFF. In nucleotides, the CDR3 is TGTGCCAGCAGCTTAACCGGGACTTCAGCCTACAATGAGCAGTTCTTC.

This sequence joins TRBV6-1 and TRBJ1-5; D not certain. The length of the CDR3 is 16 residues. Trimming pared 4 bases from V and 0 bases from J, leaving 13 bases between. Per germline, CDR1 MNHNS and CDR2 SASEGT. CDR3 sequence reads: CASSGLTDYSNQPQHF. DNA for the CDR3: TGTGCCAGCAGTGGCTTGACGGACTATAGCAATCAGCCCCAGCATTTT.

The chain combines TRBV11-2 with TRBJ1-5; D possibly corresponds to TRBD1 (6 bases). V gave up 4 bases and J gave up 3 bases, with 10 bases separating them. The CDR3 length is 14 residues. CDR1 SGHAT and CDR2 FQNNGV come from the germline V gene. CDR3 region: CASSSTGINQPQHF. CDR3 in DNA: TGTGCCAGCAGCTCCACAGGGATCAATCAGCCCCAGCATTTT.

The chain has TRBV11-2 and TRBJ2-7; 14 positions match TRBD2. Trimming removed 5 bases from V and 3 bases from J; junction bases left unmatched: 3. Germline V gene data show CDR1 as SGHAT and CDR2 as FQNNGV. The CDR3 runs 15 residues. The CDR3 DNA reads TGTGCCAGCAGCCCAGGACTAGCGGGGGGCTACGAGCAGTACTTC. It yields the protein CASSPGLAGGYEQYF.

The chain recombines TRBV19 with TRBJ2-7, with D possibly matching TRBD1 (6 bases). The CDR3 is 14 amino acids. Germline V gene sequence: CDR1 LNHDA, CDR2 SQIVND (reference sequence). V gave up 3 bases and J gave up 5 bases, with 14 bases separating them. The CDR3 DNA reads TGTGCCAGTAGTATCCGACCCAGGGGCCACGAGCAGTACTTC. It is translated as CASSIRPRGHEQYF.